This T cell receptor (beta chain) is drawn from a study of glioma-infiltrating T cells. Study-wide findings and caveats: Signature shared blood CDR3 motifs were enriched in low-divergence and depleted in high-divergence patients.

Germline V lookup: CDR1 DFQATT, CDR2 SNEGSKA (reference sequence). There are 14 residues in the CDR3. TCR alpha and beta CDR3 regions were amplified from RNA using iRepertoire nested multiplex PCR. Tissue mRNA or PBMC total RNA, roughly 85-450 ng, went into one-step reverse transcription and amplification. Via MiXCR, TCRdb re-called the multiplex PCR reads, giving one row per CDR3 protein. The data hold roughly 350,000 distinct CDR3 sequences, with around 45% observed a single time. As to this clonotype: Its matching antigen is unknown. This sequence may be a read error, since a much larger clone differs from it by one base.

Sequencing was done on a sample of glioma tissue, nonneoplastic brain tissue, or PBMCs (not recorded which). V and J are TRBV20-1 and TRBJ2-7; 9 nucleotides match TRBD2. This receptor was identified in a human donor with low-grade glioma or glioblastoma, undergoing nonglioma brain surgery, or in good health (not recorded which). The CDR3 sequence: CSAREPSGVYERYF. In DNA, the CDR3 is TGCAGTGCTAGAGAACCTAGCGGGGTTTACGAGCGGTACTTC.